This T cell receptor (beta chain) emerged from a study of blood T cell repertoires in COVID-19. This clone was counted a single time. Here immunoSEQ multiplex PCR was the method, and the copy in TCRdb shows in-frame clones only, minus some. Of roughly 90,000 clones in the sample, 80% were seen once. The V end lost 3 bases, the J end lost 9 bases, and 12 bases lay between the germline ends. This CDR3 has 13 amino acids. From germline, CDR1 is MNHEY and CDR2 SMNVEV (reference sequence). The sequenced material came from peripheral blood. V gene TRBV27 combines with J gene TRBJ2-4; D possibly corresponds to TRBD2 (6 bases). This TCR derives from a woman between 70 and 85 years old with acute or convalescent COVID-19. In nucleotides, the CDR3 is TGTGCCAGCAGTTTGAAGTGGCGGGGCATTCAGTACTTC. Translating gives CASSLKWRGIQYF.